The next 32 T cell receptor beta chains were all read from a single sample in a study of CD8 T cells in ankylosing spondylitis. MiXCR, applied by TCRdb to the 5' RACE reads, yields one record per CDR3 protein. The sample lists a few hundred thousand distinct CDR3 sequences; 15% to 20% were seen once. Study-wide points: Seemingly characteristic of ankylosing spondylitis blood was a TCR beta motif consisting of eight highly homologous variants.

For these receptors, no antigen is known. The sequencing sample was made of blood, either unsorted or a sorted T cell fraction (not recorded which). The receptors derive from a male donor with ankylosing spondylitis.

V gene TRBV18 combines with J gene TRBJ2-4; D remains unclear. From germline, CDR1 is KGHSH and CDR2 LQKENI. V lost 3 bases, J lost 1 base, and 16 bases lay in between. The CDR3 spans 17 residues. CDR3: CASSPDPPRWAKNIQYF. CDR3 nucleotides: TGTGCCAGCTCACCTGACCCACCTCGGTGGGCCAAAAACATTCAGTACTTC.

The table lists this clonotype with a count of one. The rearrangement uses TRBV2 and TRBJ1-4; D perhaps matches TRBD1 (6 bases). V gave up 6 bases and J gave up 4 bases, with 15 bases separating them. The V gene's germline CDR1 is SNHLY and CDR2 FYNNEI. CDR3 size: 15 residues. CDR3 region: CASRYASGDNEKLFF. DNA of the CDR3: TGTGCCAGCAGATACGCTTCAGGGGATAATGAAAAACTGTTTTTT.

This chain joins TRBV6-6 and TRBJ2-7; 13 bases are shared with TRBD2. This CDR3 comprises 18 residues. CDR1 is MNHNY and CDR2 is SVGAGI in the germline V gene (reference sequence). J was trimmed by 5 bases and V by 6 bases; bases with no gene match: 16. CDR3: CASSLLRTSGGRYDEQYF. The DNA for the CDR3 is TGTGCCAGCAGCCTACTCCGGACTAGCGGGGGTAGGTATGACGAGCAGTACTTC.

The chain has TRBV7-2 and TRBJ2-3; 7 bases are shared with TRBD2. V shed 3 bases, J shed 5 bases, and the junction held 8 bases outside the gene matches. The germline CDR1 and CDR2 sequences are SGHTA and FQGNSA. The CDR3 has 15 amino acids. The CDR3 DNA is TGTGCCAGCAGCTTGGGGTCCCTAGCGGTAGATACGCAGTATTTT. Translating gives CASSLGSLAVDTQYF.

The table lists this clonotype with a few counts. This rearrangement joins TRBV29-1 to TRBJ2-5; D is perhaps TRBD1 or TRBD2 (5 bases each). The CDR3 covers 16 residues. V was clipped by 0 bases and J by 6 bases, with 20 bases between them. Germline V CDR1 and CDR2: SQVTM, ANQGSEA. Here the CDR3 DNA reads TGCAGCGTTGAAGATCTATGGGACCCCAATGGGCAGACCCAGTACTTC. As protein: CSVEDLWDPNGQTQYF.

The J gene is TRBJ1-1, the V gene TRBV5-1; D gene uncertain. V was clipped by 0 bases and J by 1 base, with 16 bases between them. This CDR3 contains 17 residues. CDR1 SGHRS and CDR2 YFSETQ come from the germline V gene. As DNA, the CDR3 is TGCGCCAGCAGCTTGGTTGGGGAGGCAGCCAGGAACACTGAAGCTTTCTTT. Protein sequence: CASSLVGEAARNTEAFF.

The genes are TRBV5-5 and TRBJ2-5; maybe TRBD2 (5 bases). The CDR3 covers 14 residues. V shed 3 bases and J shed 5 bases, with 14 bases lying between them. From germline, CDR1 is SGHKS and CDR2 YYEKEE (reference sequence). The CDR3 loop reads CASSWTAGVETQYF. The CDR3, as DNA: TGTGCCAGCAGCTGGACTGCCGGTGTGGAGACCCAGTACTTC.

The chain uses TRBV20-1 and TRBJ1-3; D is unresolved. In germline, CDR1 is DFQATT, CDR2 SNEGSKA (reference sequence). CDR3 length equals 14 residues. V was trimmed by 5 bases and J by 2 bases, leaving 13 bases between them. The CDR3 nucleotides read TGCAGTGCTCACAGCGATCCGACTGGAAACACCATATATTTT. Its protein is CSAHSDPTGNTIYF.

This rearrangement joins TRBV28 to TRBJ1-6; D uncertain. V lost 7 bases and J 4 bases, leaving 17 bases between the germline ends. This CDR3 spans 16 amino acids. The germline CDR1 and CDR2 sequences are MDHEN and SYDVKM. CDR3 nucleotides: TGTGCCAGCATCCCCGCCTCGGACGGATATAATTCACCCCTCCACTTT. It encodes CASIPASDGYNSPLHF.

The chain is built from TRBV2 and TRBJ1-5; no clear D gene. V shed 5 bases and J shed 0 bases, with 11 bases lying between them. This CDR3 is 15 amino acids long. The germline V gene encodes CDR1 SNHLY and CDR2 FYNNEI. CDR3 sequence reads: CASSTLSSSNQPQHF. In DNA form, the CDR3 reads TGTGCCAGCAGTACCCTTTCCTCTAGCAATCAGCCCCAGCATTTT.

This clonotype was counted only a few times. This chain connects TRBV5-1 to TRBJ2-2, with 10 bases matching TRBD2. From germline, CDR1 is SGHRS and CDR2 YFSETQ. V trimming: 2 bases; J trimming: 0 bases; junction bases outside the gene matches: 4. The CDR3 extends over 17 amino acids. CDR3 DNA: TGCGCCAGCAGCTTCGCTAGCGGGGGCCCGAACACCGGGGAGCTGTTTTTT. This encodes CASSFASGGPNTGELFF.

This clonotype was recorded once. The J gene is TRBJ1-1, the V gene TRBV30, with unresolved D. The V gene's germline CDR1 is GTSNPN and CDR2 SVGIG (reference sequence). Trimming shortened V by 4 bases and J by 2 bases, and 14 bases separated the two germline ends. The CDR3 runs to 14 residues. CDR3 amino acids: CAWKSGSRNTEAFF. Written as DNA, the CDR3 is TGTGCCTGGAAGTCGGGCAGCCGTAACACTGAAGCTTTCTTT.

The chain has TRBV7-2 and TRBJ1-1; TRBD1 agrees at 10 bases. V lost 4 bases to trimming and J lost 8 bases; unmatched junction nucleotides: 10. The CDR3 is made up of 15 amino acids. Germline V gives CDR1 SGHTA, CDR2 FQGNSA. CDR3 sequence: CASSSRSGTGVEAFF. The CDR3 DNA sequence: TGTGCCAGCAGCTCGCGTTCCGGGACAGGGGTGGAAGCTTTCTTT.

The CDR3 sequence is CASSRQGAGELFF. In DNA, the CDR3 is TGTGCCAGCAGTCGACAGGGAGCCGGGGAGCTGTTTTTT. The V call is TRBV12-3 or TRBV12-4, the J call TRBJ2-2; 7 positions match TRBD1. J gave up 6 bases and V 5 bases, and 3 bases lay outside the gene matches. The CDR3 sequence is 13 residues long.

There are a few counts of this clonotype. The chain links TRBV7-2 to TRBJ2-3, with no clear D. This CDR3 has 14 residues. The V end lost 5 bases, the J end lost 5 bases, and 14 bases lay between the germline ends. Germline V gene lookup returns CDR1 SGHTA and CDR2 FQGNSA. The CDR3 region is CASSPHPLGDTQYF. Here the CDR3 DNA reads TGTGCCAGCAGCCCGCACCCCCTAGGAGATACGCAGTATTTT.

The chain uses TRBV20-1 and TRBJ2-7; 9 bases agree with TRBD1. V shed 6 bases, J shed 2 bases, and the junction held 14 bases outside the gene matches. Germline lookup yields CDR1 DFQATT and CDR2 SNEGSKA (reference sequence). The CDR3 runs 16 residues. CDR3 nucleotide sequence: TGCAGTGCCCCGGGACAGGGCAGGCTCTGGACCTACGAGCAGTACTTC. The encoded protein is CSAPGQGRLWTYEQYF.

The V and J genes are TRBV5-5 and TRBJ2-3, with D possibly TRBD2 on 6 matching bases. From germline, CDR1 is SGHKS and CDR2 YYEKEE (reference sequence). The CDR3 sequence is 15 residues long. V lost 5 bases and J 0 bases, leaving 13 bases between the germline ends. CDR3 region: CASRPRDSSTDTQYF. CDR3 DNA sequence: TGTGCCAGCAGACCGAGGGACTCCAGCACAGATACGCAGTATTTT.

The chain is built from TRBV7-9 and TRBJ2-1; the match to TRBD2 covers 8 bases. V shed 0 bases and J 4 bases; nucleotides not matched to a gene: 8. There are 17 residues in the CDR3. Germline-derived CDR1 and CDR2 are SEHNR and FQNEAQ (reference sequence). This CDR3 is CASSLAGSGTRYNEQFF. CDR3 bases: TGTGCCAGCAGCTTAGCCGGTAGCGGGACTCGTTACAATGAGCAGTTCTTC.

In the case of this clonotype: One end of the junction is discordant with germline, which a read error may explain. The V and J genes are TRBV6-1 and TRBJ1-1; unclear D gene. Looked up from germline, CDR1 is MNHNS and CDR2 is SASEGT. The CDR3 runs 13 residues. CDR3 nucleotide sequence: TGTGCCAGCAGTGAAGTCAGTGGAAGGCAGAGCCTATTT. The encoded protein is CASSEVSGRQSLF.

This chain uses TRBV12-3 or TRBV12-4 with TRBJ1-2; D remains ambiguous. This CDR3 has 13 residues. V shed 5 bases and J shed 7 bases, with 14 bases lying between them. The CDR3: CASSPASIRGYTF. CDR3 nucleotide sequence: TGTGCCAGCAGTCCGGCGAGCATCCGTGGCTACACCTTC.

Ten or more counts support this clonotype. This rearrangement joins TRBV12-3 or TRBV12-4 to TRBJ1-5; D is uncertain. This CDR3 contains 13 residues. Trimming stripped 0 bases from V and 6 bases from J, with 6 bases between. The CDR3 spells CASSLAPSQPQHF. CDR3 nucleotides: TGTGCCAGCAGTTTAGCGCCAAGTCAGCCCCAGCATTTT.

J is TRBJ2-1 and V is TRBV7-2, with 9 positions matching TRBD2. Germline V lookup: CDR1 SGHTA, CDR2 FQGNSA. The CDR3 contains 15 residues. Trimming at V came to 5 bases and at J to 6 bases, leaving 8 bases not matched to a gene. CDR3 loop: CASSLKSGGPNEQFF. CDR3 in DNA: TGTGCCAGCAGCCTAAAGAGCGGGGGGCCCAATGAGCAGTTCTTC. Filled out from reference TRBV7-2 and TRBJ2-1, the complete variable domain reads GAGVSQSPSNKVTEKGKDVELRCDPISGHTALYWYRQSLGQGLEFLIYFQGNSAPDKSGLPSDRFSAERTGGSVSTLTIQRTQQEDSAVYLCASSLKSGGPNEQFFGPGTRLTVL.

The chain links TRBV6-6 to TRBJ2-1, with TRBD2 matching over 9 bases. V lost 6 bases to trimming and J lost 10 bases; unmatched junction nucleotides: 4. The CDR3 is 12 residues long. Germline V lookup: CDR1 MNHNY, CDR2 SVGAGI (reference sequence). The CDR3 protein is CASSTTSGEQFF. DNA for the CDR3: TGTGCCAGCAGCACAACTAGCGGGGAGCAGTTCTTC.

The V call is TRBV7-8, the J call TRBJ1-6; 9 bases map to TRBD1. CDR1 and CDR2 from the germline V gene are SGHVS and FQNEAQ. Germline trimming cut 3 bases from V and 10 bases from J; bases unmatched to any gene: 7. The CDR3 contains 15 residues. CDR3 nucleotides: TGTGCCAGCAGCTTGAGGGACAGGGTTATCTCACCCCTCCACTTT. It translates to CASSLRDRVISPLHF.

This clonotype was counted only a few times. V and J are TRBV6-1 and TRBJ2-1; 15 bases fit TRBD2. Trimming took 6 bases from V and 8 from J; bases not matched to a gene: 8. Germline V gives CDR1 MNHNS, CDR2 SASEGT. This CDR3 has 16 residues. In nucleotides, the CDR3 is TGTGCCAGCAGCGGACTAGCGGGAGGGCCACTCGATGAGCAGTTCTTC. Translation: CASSGLAGGPLDEQFF.

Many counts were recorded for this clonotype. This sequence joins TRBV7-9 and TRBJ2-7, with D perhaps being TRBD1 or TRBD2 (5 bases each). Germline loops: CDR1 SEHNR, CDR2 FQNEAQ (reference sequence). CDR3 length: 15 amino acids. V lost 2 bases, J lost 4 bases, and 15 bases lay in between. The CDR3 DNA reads TGTGCCAGCAGCTTATGGCCCTCTGGGGGTTACGAGCAGTACTTC. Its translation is CASSLWPSGGYEQYF.

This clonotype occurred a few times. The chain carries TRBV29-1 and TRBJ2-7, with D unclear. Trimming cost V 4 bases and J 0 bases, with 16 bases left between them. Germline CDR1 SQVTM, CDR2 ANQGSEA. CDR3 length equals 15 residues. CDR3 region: CSVGPADWSSYEQYF. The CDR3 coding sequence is TGCAGCGTTGGGCCCGCCGACTGGAGCTCCTACGAGCAGTACTTC.

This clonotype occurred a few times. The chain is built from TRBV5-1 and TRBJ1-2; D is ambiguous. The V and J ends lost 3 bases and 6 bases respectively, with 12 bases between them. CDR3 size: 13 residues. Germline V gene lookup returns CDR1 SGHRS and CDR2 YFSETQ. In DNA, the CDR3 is TGCGCCAGCAGCTCGTATTATGATGATGGCTACACCTTC. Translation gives CASSSYYDDGYTF. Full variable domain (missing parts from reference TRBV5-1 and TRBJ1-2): KAGVTQTPRYLIKTRGQQVTLSCSPISGHRSVSWYQQTPGQGLQFLFEYFSETQRNKGNFPGRFSGRQFSNSRSEMNVSTLELGDSALYLCASSSYYDDGYTFGSGTRLTVV.

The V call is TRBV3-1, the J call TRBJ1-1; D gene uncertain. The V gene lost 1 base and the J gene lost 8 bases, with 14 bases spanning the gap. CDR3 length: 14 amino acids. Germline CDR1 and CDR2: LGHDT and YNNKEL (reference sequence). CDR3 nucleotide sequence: TGTGCCAGCAGCCAAGTTGCTCCTCGGGCAGAAGCTTTCTTT. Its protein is CASSQVAPRAEAFF. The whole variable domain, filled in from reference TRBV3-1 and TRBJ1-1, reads DTAVSQTPKYLVTQMGNDKSIKCEQNLGHDTMYWYKQDSKKFLKIMFSYNNKELIINETVPNRFSPKSPDKAHLNLHINSLELGDSAVYFCASSQVAPRAEAFFGQGTRLTVV.

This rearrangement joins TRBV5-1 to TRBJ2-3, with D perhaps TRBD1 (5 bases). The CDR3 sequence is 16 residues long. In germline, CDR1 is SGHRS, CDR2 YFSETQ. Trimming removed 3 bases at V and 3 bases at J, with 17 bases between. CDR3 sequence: CASSSSRTLETDTQYF. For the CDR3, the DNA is TGCGCCAGCAGCTCGAGCAGGACACTTGAGACAGATACGCAGTATTTT.

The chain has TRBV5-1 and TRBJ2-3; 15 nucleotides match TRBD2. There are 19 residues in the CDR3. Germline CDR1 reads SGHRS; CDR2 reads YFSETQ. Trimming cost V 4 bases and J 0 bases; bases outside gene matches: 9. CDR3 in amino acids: CASSQPGLAGGSSTDTQYF. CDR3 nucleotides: TGCGCCAGCAGCCAACCGGGACTAGCGGGGGGCTCAAGCACAGATACGCAGTATTTT.

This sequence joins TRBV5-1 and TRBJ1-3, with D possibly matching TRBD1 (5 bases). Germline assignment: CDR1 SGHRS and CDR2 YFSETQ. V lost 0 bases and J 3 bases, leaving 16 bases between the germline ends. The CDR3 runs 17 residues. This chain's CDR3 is CASSLATGGAVGNTIYF. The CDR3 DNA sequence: TGCGCCAGCAGCTTGGCCACAGGAGGCGCCGTTGGAAACACCATATATTTT.